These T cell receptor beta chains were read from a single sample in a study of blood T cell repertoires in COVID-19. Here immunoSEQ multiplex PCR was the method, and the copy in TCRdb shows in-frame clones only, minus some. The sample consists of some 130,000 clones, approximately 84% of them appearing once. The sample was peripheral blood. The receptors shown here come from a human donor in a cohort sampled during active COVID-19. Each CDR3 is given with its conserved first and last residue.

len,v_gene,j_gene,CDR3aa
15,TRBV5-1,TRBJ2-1,CASSGTSADYNEQFF
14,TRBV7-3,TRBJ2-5,CASSPGGARETQYF
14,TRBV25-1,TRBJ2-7,CASSESSGAIEQYF
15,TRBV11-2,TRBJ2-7,CASSQLAGGRYEQYF
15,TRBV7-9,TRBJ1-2,CASSSSLRGSNGYTF
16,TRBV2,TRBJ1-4,CASRGQAPVYPGKLFF
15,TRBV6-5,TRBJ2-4,CASGPSGVAKNIQYF
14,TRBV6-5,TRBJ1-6,CASTDRRLISPLHF
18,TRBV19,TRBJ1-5,CASSTHPGQGTGNQPQHF
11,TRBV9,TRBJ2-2,CASSVSRELFF
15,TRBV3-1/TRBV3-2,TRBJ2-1,CASSPANRGDNEQFF